This T cell receptor (beta chain) came from a study of cytomegalovirus exposure and HLA in healthy donors. Background on the study: Findings of an earlier analysis included 117 million unique TCR beta sequences from roughly 180 million T cells.

Although they were nominally healthy when sampled, donors likely had unrecorded immune exposures. Study-wide results and limits: Per published reports, the classifier diagnosed cytomegalovirus status with high specificity and sensitivity. As confirmed in vitro, a few CMV-associated chains were specific for CMV antigens.

With 60 Vbeta and 13 Jbeta primers, the PCR was carried out. Method: immunoSEQ multiplex PCR; TCRdb's copy keeps in-frame clones and lacks some. The repertoire has around 50,000 clones, roughly 83% of them found once; the top ten carry 4.3%. Regarding this clone: Its antigen is undetermined.

The clonotype originates from a young man in good health and CMV-seronegative. Sequenced material: PBMCs.

Here the CDR3 DNA reads TGTGCCAGCAGGCCACCCGGGCGGGAAGGAAACACCATATATTTT. Its translation: CASRPPGREGNTIYF. This chain uses TRBV7-2 with TRBJ1-3; D is ambiguous. The CDR3 has 15 amino acids. V gave up 6 bases and J gave up 4 bases, with 16 bases separating them. CDR1 SGHTA and CDR2 FQGNSA come from the germline V gene.